Presented here are 10 T cell receptor beta chains from one specimen sequenced in a study of CD8+CD57+ T cells in acquired aplastic anemia. Genomic DNA, serving as template, underwent TCR beta VDJ and CDR3 profiling. TCRdb called the reads again in MiXCR, with one record for every CDR3 protein. Here the sample spans 150,000 to 200,000 distinct CDR3 sequences, around 45% being singletons. Sequencing used sorted CD4+, CD8+, or CD8+CD57+ T cells (not recorded which) from PBMCs. Receptor source: a human donor in good health.

There are many counts of this clonotype. The chain uses TRBV6-2 or TRBV6-3 and TRBJ1-5; 9 bases match TRBD1. Germline loops: CDR1 MNHEY, CDR2 SVGEGT. J gave up 6 bases and V 7 bases, and 10 bases lay outside the gene matches. This CDR3 spans 15 amino acids. The CDR3 DNA follows: TGTGCCAGCAACTTAGGACAGGGGTACAGTCAGCCCCAGCATTTT. It yields the protein CASNLGQGYSQPQHF.

A word on this clonotype: At one end, the junction sequence differs from germline, possibly due to a read error. This chain links TRBV5-1 with TRBJ2-2; perhaps TRBD2 as D (7 bases). The germline V gene has CDR1 SGHRS and CDR2 YFSETQ. The CDR3 length is 18 residues. Here the CDR3 reads CASSLGAGAKNNVGELVF. The CDR3 DNA sequence: TGCGCCAGCAGCTTGGGGGCGGGGGCCAAAAACAACGTCGGGGAGCTGGTTTTT.

This clonotype was seen repeatedly, ten times or more. As DNA, the CDR3 is TGTGCCAGCAGTTTGCGGGGTTCGAACTATGGCTACACCTTC. Protein: CASSLRGSNYGYTF. The gene calls are TRBV12-3 or TRBV12-4 and TRBJ1-2; D gene unclear. V dropped 3 bases and J dropped 2 bases, with 10 bases sitting between them. The CDR3 is 14 residues long.

The V call is TRBV20-1, the J call TRBJ2-7; 9 bases map to TRBD1. The CDR3 loop spans 17 amino acids. V was clipped by 0 bases and J by 4 bases; unmatched bases: 13. Germline-derived CDR1 and CDR2 are DFQATT and SNEGSKA (reference sequence). Here the CDR3 reads CSARDRGSTGGRYEQYF. The DNA for the CDR3 is TGCAGTGCTAGAGATCGGGGATCAACAGGGGGCCGATACGAGCAGTACTTC.

In this sample, this clonotype turned up many times. DNA for the CDR3: TGCGCCAGCAGCCAAGATTTGTGGGGAAATTCACCCCTCCACTTT. Translated, it gives CASSQDLWGNSPLHF. The chain uses TRBV4-1 and TRBJ1-6; D is uncertain. CDR3 size: 15 residues. Trimming cost V 0 bases and J 7 bases, with 10 bases left between them. Germline loops: CDR1 MGHRA, CDR2 YSYEKL.

At least ten counts were recorded for this clonotype. The chain has TRBV11-2 and TRBJ2-7; D may match TRBD1 or TRBD2 (5 bases each). The CDR3 length is 14 residues. Germline assignment: CDR1 SGHAT and CDR2 FQNNGV. Trimming cost V 2 bases and J 3 bases, with 11 bases left between them. This CDR3 reads CASSLSEGLYEQYF. CDR3 sequence (DNA): TGTGCCAGCAGCTTAAGTGAGGGGCTCTACGAGCAGTACTTC.

For this clonotype: At one of its ends the junction is not consistent with the germline gene, which may arise from a read error. The chain has TRBV11-1 and TRBJ1-3; 8 bases match TRBD1. This CDR3 region has 16 residues. CDR1 and CDR2 (germline): SGHAT, FQDESV (reference sequence). CDR3 residues: CARSTRQGRSGNTIYF. The CDR3 DNA follows: TGTGCCCGCAGCACTAGACAGGGGAGGTCTGGAAACACCATATATTTT. The full variable domain, with the rest looked up from reference TRBV11-1 and TRBJ1-3, is EAEVAQSPRYKITEKSQAVAFWCDPISGHATLYWYRQILGQGPELLVQFQDESVVDDSQLPKDRFSAERLKGVDSTLKIQPAELGDSAMYLCARSTRQGRSGNTIYFGEGSWLTVV.

This clonotype came up many times. This sequence joins TRBV12-3 or TRBV12-4 and TRBJ2-1; D perhaps matches TRBD2 (5 bases). The CDR3 spans 14 residues. The V and J ends lost 7 bases and 3 bases respectively, with 13 bases between them. CDR3 in amino acids: CASKPGSGYNEQFF. DNA for the CDR3: TGTGCCAGCAAACCGGGATCGGGCTACAATGAGCAGTTCTTC.

This clonotype occurred a few times. This chain uses TRBV18 with TRBJ1-6; D call uncertain. The length of the CDR3 is 17 residues. The V gene's germline CDR1 is KGHSH and CDR2 LQKENI. V was clipped by 5 bases and J by 6 bases, with 20 bases between them. The CDR3 bases are TGTGCCAGCTCAGACCTACAGTTCGGGATTAGTAATTCACCCCTCCACTTT. Its translation is CASSDLQFGISNSPLHF. The full variable domain, with the rest looked up from reference TRBV18 and TRBJ1-6, is NAGVMQNPRHLVRRRGQEARLRCSPMKGHSHVYWYRQLPEEGLKFMVYLQKENIIDESGMPKERFSAEFPKEGPSILRIQQVVRGDSAAYFCASSDLQFGISNSPLHFGNGTRLTVT.

This clonotype was detected ten times or more. J is TRBJ1-6 and V is TRBV5-1; D not certain. Germline CDR1 reads SGHRS; CDR2 reads YFSETQ. CDR3 length: 13 residues. V was clipped by 2 bases and J by 7 bases, with 7 bases between them. The CDR3 is CASSFEWNSPLHF. DNA for the CDR3: TGCGCCAGCAGCTTCGAGTGGAATTCACCCCTCCACTTT.